This paragraph covers one T cell receptor beta chain sequence. The clone's antigen remains unknown. No much larger clone exists at a distance of one base, and base qualities are not known. The data stem from a study of blood T cell repertoires in COVID-19 (dated by TCRdb to 2020 to 2021). About the study as a whole: Collaborator samples came from the United States, Italy and Spain and covered acute and convalescent phases of COVID-19. A freely available public database, intended as a resource for researchers studying the immune response to SARS-CoV-2, is where the repertoires were released. Where HLA class I and class II types were available, the types were taken from metadata supplied by the sample provider, not from assay-based typing. Sample metadata almost always included a de-identified subject ID, COVID-19 status, age in years and sex. Samples were obtained from the ongoing ImmuneRACE study (first 160 participants) and from 1,254 subjects provided by 6 global collaborators. Subjects who had been exposed to COVID-19, were actively infected with it, or had recovered from it provided the deeply sampled blood TCRbeta repertoires that made up the dataset. The prospective study material was composed of cDNA or gDNA derived from T cells, B-cell-depleted T cells, or PBMCs.

TCRbeta CDR3 regions were amplified from genomic DNA by means of the immunoSEQ Assay, a bias-controlled multiplex PCR. Per the original workflow: The number of nucleated cells in each sample was estimated from the amplification of reference gene primers within the assay. Sequence reads were collapsed and filtered to measure the absolute abundance of every unique TCRbeta CDR3 rearrangement. For each sample, productive Simpson clonality was calculated as the square root of Simpson's diversity index across productive rearrangements. TCRdb retrieved this table from immuneACCESS and kept in-frame rearrangements only. Not all clones are present; in checked studies, unresolved V genes account for under half, and no reason is known for the remainder. V and J calls and clone size are copied from that table; D and trimming were computed from the DNA. This sample is represented by 250,000 to 350,000 clones; roughly 89% of them were singletons. Roughly 0.92% of the sample rests with the top ten.

Another Seattle source contributed samples from volunteer blood donors who had recovered from COVID-19. Collaborating institutions collected whole blood in K2EDTA tubes following their own protocols. For TCRbeta analysis, collaborators shipped samples in one of three forms: frozen whole blood, isolated PBMCs, or DNA extracted from either of those sample types. V is shortened by 2 bases, J by 5 bases, and the region joining them spans 18 bases. CDR1 and CDR2, per the germline V gene, are MGHDK and SYGVNS. The cysteine opens and the phenylalanine closes a CDR3 of 16 amino acids. CDR3 DNA is the only sequence kept; it has 48 bases, read in frame from the first base. Paper-wide results and their limitations: The amount of clinical and demographic metadata varied by source and participant and was provided uncurated.

The sample consisted of peripheral blood. The chain is encoded by TRBV25-1 joined to TRBJ2-5; TRBD1 is a possible D gene, resting on 7 matching bases. The sequence came from a woman in her 40s who had recovered from COVID-19. The CDR3 is CASSERQGGWDETQYF. The DNA is as follows: TGTGCCAGCAGTGAAAGGCAGGGGGGATGGGATGAGACCCAGTACTTC. When the CDR3 is completed using the reference TRBV25-1 and TRBJ2-5 genes on either side, the full variable domain is EADIYQTPRYLVIGTGKKITLECSQTMGHDKMYWYQQDPGMELHLIHYSYGVNSTEKGDLSSESTVSRIRTEHFPLTLESARPSHTSQYLCASSERQGGWDETQYFGPGTRLLVL.